This TCR beta chain was recorded in a study of blood T cell repertoires in COVID-19. The method was immunoSEQ multiplex PCR; TCRdb's version includes in-frame clones alone and lacks a portion of them. This table holds approximately 140,000 clones, 65% to 85% found once. The V end was cut by 9 bases, the J end by 4 bases, with 12 bases between. Germline V CDR1 and CDR2: LNHDA, SQIVND (reference sequence). This CDR3 spans 13 amino acids. The sequence was obtained from a man under 40 with COVID-19, enrolled during active disease. The chain carries TRBV19 and TRBJ2-2, with D unresolved. The sample was peripheral blood. The CDR3, as DNA: TGTGCCAGCAACTACAAGATCACCGGGGAGCTGTTTTTT. Protein: CASNYKITGELFF.